The 28 T cell receptor beta chains in this list originate from one sample, sequenced in a study of shared clonotypes between healthy human individuals. The table came from immunoSEQ multiplex PCR; TCRdb's copy has only in-frame clones and leaves some out. The sample records approximately 98,000 clones, around 68% being singletons. Sequencing was performed on memory CD8+ T cells sorted from blood. Documented subset: CD45RO+ cells pooled with CCR7-negative TemRA cells. The receptors shown here come from a woman aged 25 to 39 in good health.

The rearrangement uses TRBV7-2 and TRBJ1-5; 7 bases are a match to TRBD1. Germline CDR1 reads SGHTA; CDR2 reads FQGNSA. J lost 1 base, V lost 2 bases, and 5 bases had no gene match. CDR3 size: 16 residues. The CDR3 coding sequence is TGTGCCAGCAGCTTATACAGGGGAAGGAGCAATCAGCCCCAGCATTTT. It is translated as CASSLYRGRSNQPQHF. Full variable domain (rest looked up from reference TRBV7-2 and TRBJ1-5): GAGVSQSPSNKVTEKGKDVELRCDPISGHTALYWYRQSLGQGLEFLIYFQGNSAPDKSGLPSDRFSAERTGGSVSTLTIQRTQQEDSAVYLCASSLYRGRSNQPQHFGDGTRLSIL.

The chain uses TRBV25-1 and TRBJ2-1; possibly TRBD1 or TRBD2 for D (5 bases each). This CDR3 is built from 16 residues. CDR1 MGHDK and CDR2 SYGVNS come from the germline V gene. V shed 4 bases and J shed 4 bases, with 17 bases lying between them. The CDR3 DNA reads as TGTGCCAGCAGTGTTGCTGGGGACGGAACGTACAATGAGCAGTTCTTC. It is translated as CASSVAGDGTYNEQFF.

This clone was detected once. The chain is built from TRBV9 and TRBJ2-1, with D hard to call. Germline V gene data show CDR1 as SGDLS and CDR2 as YYNGEE. The CDR3 covers 14 residues. V lost 0 bases and J 8 bases, leaving 12 bases between the germline ends. The CDR3 sequence is CASSVVDVAYEQFF. Written as DNA, the CDR3 is TGTGCCAGCAGCGTAGTGGACGTAGCATATGAGCAGTTCTTC.

This chain links TRBV7-9 with TRBJ2-1; D remains unclear. This CDR3 is built from 12 residues. The ends were cut back, 5 bases at V and 6 bases at J, with 8 bases in the middle. Germline loops: CDR1 SEHNR, CDR2 FQNEAQ (reference sequence). The CDR3 DNA is TGTGCCAGCAGCGGTCCGAGCAATGAGCAGTTCTTC. This gives the protein CASSGPSNEQFF.

Turning to this clone: Being one base from a much bigger clone, this may be a read error. The rearrangement joins TRBV28 to TRBJ2-2; TRBD1 aligns across 7 bases. With V trimmed by 5 bases and J by 3 bases, 0 bases remained unmatched. Germline CDR1 reads MDHEN; CDR2 reads SYDVKM. This CDR3 has 13 amino acids. The CDR3 spells CASSTGDTGELFF. The CDR3 nucleotides are TGTGCCAGCAGTACAGGGGACACCGGGGAGCTGTTTTTT.

The rearrangement uses TRBV7-8 and TRBJ1-2; D remains ambiguous. The CDR3 length is 18 residues. Germline CDR1 and CDR2: SGHVS and FQNEAQ. V lost 0 bases and J lost 6, with 23 bases in between. The CDR3 spells CASSLARTAAPRWDGYTF. DNA of the CDR3: TGTGCCAGCAGCTTAGCACGGACGGCCGCACCCCGTTGGGATGGCTACACCTTC.

The V gene is TRBV2, the J gene TRBJ2-6; D unclear. The CDR3 sequence is 16 residues long. Germline V gives CDR1 SNHLY, CDR2 FYNNEI. The V end lost 7 bases, the J end lost 0 bases, and 13 bases lay between the germline ends. This CDR3 is CASTRPRSSGANVLTF. CDR3 DNA sequence: TGTGCCAGCACCCGCCCCCGGAGCTCTGGGGCCAACGTCCTGACTTTC.

The rearrangement joins TRBV15 to TRBJ2-3, with D possibly TRBD2 on 5 matching bases. Trimming left V 8 bases short and J 1 base short, with 13 bases between. CDR3 length: 14 residues. The germline CDR1 and CDR2 sequences are LNHNV and YYDKDF (reference sequence). The CDR3 nucleotides are TGTGCCACCGAAGCGGCTAGTGGCACAGATACGCAGTATTTT. It codes for CATEAASGTDTQYF.

V is TRBV15 and J is TRBJ2-1; TRBD2 might be the D (6 bases). Germline loops: CDR1 LNHNV, CDR2 YYDKDF (reference sequence). V was shortened by 0 bases and J by 3 bases, with 12 bases between the two germline ends. This CDR3 has 16 residues. The CDR3 DNA sequence: TGTGCCACCAGCAGAGATGGTGCGGGAAGCTACAATGAGCAGTTCTTC. Translating gives CATSRDGAGSYNEQFF.

The chain joins TRBV2 to TRBJ1-2; unclear D gene. Germline V gene data show CDR1 as SNHLY and CDR2 as FYNNEI. The ends were cut back, 6 bases at V and 6 bases at J, with 11 bases in the middle. The CDR3 has 12 amino acids. In nucleotides, the CDR3 is TGTGCCAGCAGGAGGGATTGGGATGGCTACACCTTC. Its translation is CASRRDWDGYTF.

V usage is TRBV4-1 and J usage is TRBJ2-1; 12 nucleotides line up with TRBD2. Germline V gives CDR1 MGHRA, CDR2 YSYEKL. The trim removed 0 bases at V and 8 bases at J, leaving 5 bases unmatched. The CDR3 is 16 amino acids. The CDR3 spells CASSQDRTSGRYEQFF. The CDR3 DNA reads TGCGCCAGCAGCCAAGATAGAACTAGCGGGAGGTATGAGCAGTTCTTC.

The genes are TRBV10-3 and TRBJ1-5; D perhaps matches TRBD1 (5 bases). V shed 5 bases and J shed 5 bases, with 10 bases lying between them. CDR3 length: 13 amino acids. The germline V gene encodes CDR1 ENHRY and CDR2 SYGVKD. The CDR3 nucleotides read TGTGCCATCAGTTTCCGGGGCGATCAGCCCCAGCATTTT. Its translation is CAISFRGDQPQHF.

The chain links TRBV2 to TRBJ2-5; D may correspond to TRBD1 or TRBD2 (6 bases each). The CDR3 extends over 15 amino acids. Trimming took 4 bases from V and 8 from J, leaving 20 bases between them. Germline V gene data show CDR1 as SNHLY and CDR2 as FYNNEI. The CDR3 DNA sequence: TGTGCCAGCAGTGGAAGGGGGGTGTCGCTGACAACCCAGTACTTC. Its protein is CASSGRGVSLTTQYF.

V and J are TRBV6-1 and TRBJ2-7; a weak D match, TRBD2 (6 bases). CDR3 length equals 15 residues. Germline CDR1 is MNHNS and CDR2 is SASEGT. V was cut by 2 bases and J by 0 bases, with 11 bases left in between. The CDR3 DNA reads TGTGCCAGCAGTGAATGGGGGGACTCCTCCTACGAGCAGTACTTC. Protein product: CASSEWGDSSYEQYF.

The genes are TRBV28 and TRBJ1-2; 8 nucleotides align to TRBD1. CDR1 is MDHEN and CDR2 is SYDVKM in the germline V gene. The CDR3 contains 15 residues. With 4 bases clipped from V and 8 bases from J, the junction kept 12 bases outside the gene matches. The CDR3 region has the DNA TGTGCCAGCAGTTACTCCTTAACAGGGGGTGGGGGCTACACCTTC. Its protein is CASSYSLTGGGGYTF.

The chain employs TRBV18 and TRBJ1-2; TRBD1 aligns across 9 bases. This CDR3 spans 14 amino acids. Per the germline V gene, CDR1 is KGHSH and CDR2 is LQKENI. V lost 4 bases, J lost 8 bases, and 8 bases stayed unmatched. The CDR3 coding sequence is TGTGCCAGCTCACGACACAGGGGGCCCGAGGGCTACACCTTC. It specifies CASSRHRGPEGYTF.

The chain carries TRBV28 and TRBJ1-3; D is uncertain. Germline V CDR1 and CDR2: MDHEN, SYDVKM. The CDR3 covers 15 residues. Between the trimmed V and J ends, which lost 2 bases and 0 bases, there was a span of 8 bases. The CDR3: CASSLDVDSGNTIYF. The CDR3 DNA reads as TGTGCCAGCAGTTTAGATGTAGACTCTGGAAACACCATATATTTT.

The sample holds one count of this clone. J is TRBJ2-2 and V is TRBV10-2; no clear D. V was clipped by 6 bases and J by 6 bases, with 5 bases between them. There are 11 residues in the CDR3. CDR1 and CDR2 (germline): WSHSY, SAAADI. The CDR3 is CASRYAGELFF. The CDR3 region has the DNA TGCGCCAGCAGATATGCCGGGGAGCTGTTTTTT.

The chain carries TRBV5-4 and TRBJ2-1; no clear D gene. Germline assignment: CDR1 SGHNT and CDR2 YYREEE (reference sequence). The germline V and J ends were trimmed by 1 base and 9 bases, with 11 bases remaining between them. This CDR3 has 13 residues. CDR3 amino acids: CASSLNQFREQFF. The DNA for the CDR3 is TGTGCCAGCAGCTTGAATCAATTTCGTGAGCAGTTCTTC.

This chain links TRBV7-3 with TRBJ1-1; D is uncertain. Between the trimmed V and J ends, which lost 5 bases and 4 bases, there was a span of 14 bases. The CDR3 spans 14 residues. Germline CDR1 reads SGHTA; CDR2 reads FQGTGA. The CDR3 loop is CASSPQVSSTEAFF. CDR3 coding DNA: TGTGCCAGCAGCCCGCAGGTTTCGAGCACTGAAGCTTTCTTT. The full variable domain, rest sourced from reference TRBV7-3 and TRBJ1-1, is GAGVSQTPSNKVTEKGKYVELRCDPISGHTALYWYRQSLGQGPEFLIYFQGTGAADDSGLPNDRFFAVRPEGSVSTLKIQRTERGDSAVYLCASSPQVSSTEAFFGQGTRLTVV.

V gene TRBV7-2 combines with J gene TRBJ2-3; the D is unclear. CDR1 is SGHTA, CDR2 FQGNSA, per germline. Trimming removed 1 base at V and 0 bases at J, with 14 bases between. The CDR3 is 17 amino acids. The CDR3 region has the DNA TGTGCCAGCAGCTTAGTCCGCCCGCCCGGGAGCACAGATACGCAGTATTTT. Translation: CASSLVRPPGSTDTQYF.

The rearrangement joins TRBV11-2 to TRBJ2-7; D may be TRBD2 (5 bases). Germline V gene sequence: CDR1 SGHAT, CDR2 FQNNGV. CDR3 length: 13 amino acids. Trimming took off 0 bases at V and 7 bases at J, with 10 bases between the two ends. This chain's CDR3 is CASSLELAEEQYF. The CDR3 DNA is TGTGCCAGCAGCTTAGAGCTAGCCGAGGAGCAGTACTTC.

Here the CDR3 DNA reads TGTGCCAGCAGCTTAAGAACCGGGACCAGACGGAACGGTGAGCAGTTCTTC. The encoded protein is CASSLRTGTRRNGEQFF. The V and J genes are TRBV7-6 and TRBJ2-1, with D perhaps being TRBD1 or TRBD2 (5 bases each). The CDR3 is 17 residues long. From germline, CDR1 is SGHVS and CDR2 FNYEAQ. V lost 2 bases, J lost 9 bases, and 23 bases lay in between.

The chain has TRBV14 and TRBJ2-7; TRBD2 agrees at 15 bases. Germline V gives CDR1 SGHDN, CDR2 FVKESK. V shed 4 bases and J 1 base; nucleotides not matched to a gene: 8. The length of the CDR3 is 18 residues. The CDR3 here is CASSRGTSGRWGSYEQYF. CDR3 nucleotides: TGTGCCAGCAGCCGCGGGACTAGCGGGAGGTGGGGGTCCTACGAGCAGTACTTC.

The chain uses TRBV5-6 and TRBJ1-5, with D perhaps matching TRBD1 (6 bases). The CDR3 loop spans 14 amino acids. V lost 4 bases, J lost 7 bases, and 15 bases lay in between. CDR1 and CDR2 (germline): SGHDT, YYEEEE. The CDR3 region has the DNA TGTGCCAGCAGCGTGGGACACCAGTCGCAGCCCCAGCATTTT. Translation: CASSVGHQSQPQHF.

This chain connects TRBV20-1 to TRBJ1-2; possible D gene TRBD1, 5 bases. The germline V gene encodes CDR1 DFQATT and CDR2 SNEGSKA (reference sequence). The length of the CDR3 is 11 residues. The CDR3 DNA reads TGCGGGGCTAGGCAGGAGGATGGCTACACCTTC. The encoded protein is CGARQEDGYTF.

The V and J genes are TRBV7-2 and TRBJ2-7, with D possibly being TRBD2 (5 bases). The V end lost 1 base, the J end lost 2 bases, and 12 bases lay between the germline ends. Germline lookup yields CDR1 SGHTA and CDR2 FQGNSA. The CDR3 sequence is 15 residues long. CDR3 loop: CASSLGPAATYEQYF. The CDR3 DNA follows: TGTGCCAGCAGCTTAGGGCCAGCGGCTACCTACGAGCAGTACTTC.

The V gene is TRBV2, the J gene TRBJ1-5; unclear D gene. The V gene lost 4 bases and the J gene lost 1 base, with 14 bases spanning the gap. The CDR3 extends over 16 amino acids. The V gene's germline CDR1 is SNHLY and CDR2 FYNNEI. Written as DNA, the CDR3 is TGTGCCAGCAGTGTCCCCCCGATTGGGAGCAATCAGCCCCAGCATTTT. This codes for CASSVPPIGSNQPQHF.